The 12 T cell receptor beta chains in this list originate from one sample, sequenced in a study of CD4 T cells in relation to SARS-CoV-2 and coronaviruses. These receptors' antigens are unknown. CD4+ T cells from unexposed donors were obtained before the COVID-19 pandemic (2011-2018). CD4+ T cells were isolated from the cells after 10 days of culture. The data were produced by immunoSEQ multiplex PCR, yet TCRdb's version contains in-frame clones alone and is incomplete. Among roughly 19,000 clones listed, approximately 80% were seen once. The specimen was CD4+ T cells from PBMCs, cultured in vitro. The receptors come from a human donor in good health.

The chain is built from TRBV5-1 and TRBJ1-6, with D perhaps matching TRBD1 (5 bases). The CDR3 is made up of 18 amino acids. The V and J ends lost 1 base and 10 bases respectively, with 24 bases between them. The germline V gene has CDR1 SGHRS and CDR2 YFSETQ. The DNA for the CDR3 is TGCGCCAGCAGCTTGATCGGGCCAGGGCGATACTCAGTCTCACCCCTCCACTTT. Encoded protein: CASSLIGPGRYSVSPLHF.

This rearrangement joins TRBV27 to TRBJ2-6; D assignment may be TRBD1 or TRBD2 (5 bases each). CDR3 size: 20 residues. Germline values: CDR1 MNHEY, CDR2 SMNVEV (reference sequence). Trimming removed 4 bases from V and 1 base from J, with 23 bases in between. The DNA of the CDR3 is TGTGCCAGCAGTTCGAAAACGCCGGGACCGGGCAGATCTGGGGCCAACGTCCTGACTTTC. It specifies CASSSKTPGPGRSGANVLTF.

The J gene is TRBJ1-5, the V gene TRBV5-6; maybe TRBD1 (6 bases). V shed 0 bases and J shed 4 bases, with 14 bases lying between them. Per the germline V gene, CDR1 is SGHDT and CDR2 is YYEEEE. The CDR3 loop spans 16 amino acids. DNA of the CDR3: TGTGCCAGCAGCTTGGTGGCAGGGGCAACAAATCAGCCCCAGCATTTT. Amino acids: CASSLVAGATNQPQHF.

Concerning this clone itself: The sample holds other DNA sequences that translate to the same CDR3. The chain links TRBV5-1 to TRBJ2-7; D uncertain. This CDR3 has 14 amino acids. V was trimmed by 0 bases and J by 7 bases, leaving 14 bases between them. Per the germline V gene, CDR1 is SGHRS and CDR2 is YFSETQ. CDR3 sequence reads: CASSLGQGLDEQYF. The CDR3 DNA sequence: TGCGCCAGCAGCTTGGGGCAAGGGTTGGATGAGCAGTACTTC.

The chain links TRBV24-1 to TRBJ2-1; 8 bases fit TRBD1. This CDR3 contains 17 residues. Germline trimming cut 3 bases from V and 4 bases from J; bases unmatched to any gene: 10. The germline V gene has CDR1 KGHDR and CDR2 SFDVKD. CDR3 loop: CATSDAAPGQAYNEQFF. The CDR3 nucleotides are TGTGCCACCAGTGATGCCGCTCCGGGACAGGCTTACAATGAGCAGTTCTTC.

V gene TRBV19 combines with J gene TRBJ1-2; 8 nucleotides align to TRBD1. CDR3 length: 13 residues. V was clipped by 4 bases and J by 8 bases; unmatched bases: 6. CDR1 LNHDA and CDR2 SQIVND come from the germline V gene (reference sequence). The CDR3 loop reads CASSTGQGGGYTF. DNA of the CDR3: TGTGCCAGTAGTACAGGACAGGGTGGAGGCTACACCTTC.

The chain employs TRBV6-5 and TRBJ1-4, with D unresolved. The CDR3 sequence is 15 residues long. Germline values: CDR1 MNHEY, CDR2 SVGAGI. Between the trimmed V and J ends, which lost 4 bases and 5 bases, there was a span of 14 bases. In DNA, the CDR3 is TGTGCCAGCAGTTTTACCAAAACGCAAAATGAAAAACTGTTTTTT. Protein sequence: CASSFTKTQNEKLFF.

J is TRBJ1-1 and V is TRBV21-1. TRBV21-1 is recorded as a pseudogene. The CDR3 has 15 amino acids. The CDR3 sequence: CASSSGPSSLTEAFF. Here the CDR3 DNA reads TGTGCCAGCAGCTCCGGGCCCTCCTCTCTGACTGAAGCTTTCTTT.

As DNA, the CDR3 is TGTGCCAGCAGCCAACAAGATGGTGCTGGGGGGAAAAGCACAGATACGCAGTATTTT. Protein product: CASSQQDGAGGKSTDTQYF. V gene TRBV3-1 (or the pseudogene TRBV3-2) combines with J gene TRBJ2-3; tentatively, D is TRBD2 (6 bases). V lost 2 bases and J 0 bases, leaving 21 bases between the germline ends. The CDR3 covers 19 residues. Germline CDR1 is LGHDT and CDR2 is YNNKEL (reference sequence).

V gene TRBV9 combines with J gene TRBJ2-5, with TRBD2 matching over 7 bases. The CDR3 sequence is 17 residues long. Germline loops: CDR1 SGDLS, CDR2 YYNGEE. The V and J ends lost 5 bases and 5 bases, in that order; junction bases with no gene match: 18. In DNA, the CDR3 is TGTGCCAGCAGTTCCCTTCCGGGGGAGGGGTGGACGGAGACCCAGTACTTC. Protein: CASSSLPGEGWTETQYF. Based on the CDR3 plus reference TRBV9 and TRBJ2-5, the full variable domain is DSGVTQTPKHLITATGQRVTLRCSPRSGDLSVYWYQQSLDQGLQFLIQYYNGEERAKGNILERFSAQQFPDLHSELNLSSLELGDSALYFCASSSLPGEGWTETQYFGPGTRLLVL.

The V gene is TRBV5-6, the J gene TRBJ2-7; D is possibly TRBD1 or TRBD2 (5 bases each). V lost 4 bases and J lost 7, with 15 bases in between. CDR1 and CDR2 (germline): SGHDT, YYEEEE. The CDR3 loop spans 13 amino acids. As DNA, the CDR3 is TGTGCCAGCAGCCGTCGTCGGGACCGTGAGCAGTACTTC. Protein: CASSRRRDREQYF.

The genes are TRBV19 and TRBJ1-1, with D uncertain. V gave up 8 bases and J gave up 3 bases, with 19 bases separating them. CDR3 length equals 15 residues. Germline V gene sequence: CDR1 LNHDA, CDR2 SQIVND (reference sequence). The CDR3 DNA sequence: TGTGCCAGTCAGCCCACGTCGGGGTTGCACACTGAAGCTTTCTTT. It is translated as CASQPTSGLHTEAFF.